A selection of T cell receptor beta chains follows, all from one sample in a study of cytomegalovirus exposure and HLA in healthy donors. Libraries were prepared by immunoSEQ multiplex PCR; TCRdb keeps only in-frame clonotypes and omits some of them. The profile shows over 200,000 clones, 70% to 90% of them singletons. The sample was PBMCs. All receptors derive from a woman aged 18-35 years in good health and CMV-seronegative. CDR3s include the opening cysteine and the closing phenylalanine or tryptophan. The D gene is left open where the match is weak. The size entry is marked missing in some rows and otherwise reads once, few, many or a size class.

d_call j_call clone_size cdr3_length v_call cdr3_aa cdr3_nt
. TRBJ2-1 . 13 TRBV6-1 CASSREPYNEQFF TGTGCCAGCAGCCGGGAGCCCTACAATGAGCAGTTCTTC
TRBD2 TRBJ2-7 . 14 TRBV5-4 CASSLAGGPGEQYF TGTGCCAGCAGCTTGGCGGGAGGGCCAGGCGAGCAGTACTTC
TRBD1 TRBJ2-5 . 15 TRBV6-1 CASSEGQGGGETQYF TGTGCCAGCAGTGAAGGACAGGGGGGAGGTGAGACCCAGTACTTC
TRBD1 TRBJ2-7 few 14 TRBV5-1 CASSGDRGRLEQYF TGCGCCAGCAGCGGAGACAGGGGGCGACTCGAGCAGTACTTC
. TRBJ2-7 . 14 TRBV5-1 CASSFSVWAHEQYF TGCGCCAGCAGCTTCTCAGTGTGGGCGCACGAGCAGTACTTC
TRBD1 TRBJ2-1 . 15 TRBV28 CASSSGTGGNNEQFF TGTGCCAGCAGTTCGGGGACAGGGGGCAACAATGAGCAGTTCTTC
. TRBJ1-1 . 18 TRBV7-8 CASSLALGGSIYDTEAFF TGTGCCAGCAGCTTAGCGCTGGGAGGATCGATTTATGACACTGAAGCTTTCTTT
. TRBJ2-2 . 15 TRBV6-5 CASSYGTLNTGELFF TGTGCCAGCAGTTACGGGACACTGAACACCGGGGAGCTGTTTTTT
TRBD1 TRBJ1-1 once 13 TRBV13 CASSQTGGTEAFF TGTGCCAGCAGCCAGACAGGGGGCACTGAAGCTTTCTTT
. TRBJ2-7 . 12 TRBV7-9 CASSLSSVEQYF TGTGCCAGCAGCTTATCTAGCGTCGAGCAGTACTTC
TRBD2 TRBJ2-5 . 15 TRBV28 CASSLAGGLQETQYF TGTGCCAGCAGTTTGGCGGGAGGCCTGCAAGAGACCCAGTACTTC
TRBD2 TRBJ2-7 . 14 TRBV6-1 CASAAGGSSYEQYF TGTGCCAGCGCAGCGGGCGGGAGCTCCTACGAGCAGTACTTC
. TRBJ2-7 . 14 TRBV11-2 CASSLYTEFYEQYF TGTGCCAGCAGCTTATATACTGAATTCTACGAGCAGTACTTC
TRBD2 TRBJ2-3 . 16 TRBV6-5 CASSSTGTSSTDTQYF TGTGCCAGCAGTTCGACCGGGACTAGTAGCACAGATACGCAGTATTTT
TRBD2 TRBJ2-7 . 16 TRBV5-6 CASSSKLAAIIYEQYF TGTGCCAGCAGCTCAAAACTAGCGGCTATCATCTACGAGCAGTACTTC
. TRBJ2-7 . 14 TRBV5-5 CASSLGQADYEQYF TGTGCCAGCAGCTTGGGACAGGCCGACTACGAGCAGTACTTC
TRBD1 TRBJ2-2 . 13 TRBV28 CASSGQGAGELFF TGTGCCAGCAGTGGACAGGGAGCCGGGGAGCTGTTTTTT
. TRBJ1-1 . 13 TRBV7-2 CASSLESGTEAFF TGTGCCAGCAGCTTAGAGTCAGGCACTGAAGCTTTCTTT
. TRBJ2-1 . 11 TRBV15 CATSRDGLGFF TGTGCCACCAGCAGAGATGGACTGGGTTTCTTC
. TRBJ1-5 . 15 TRBV2 CASSVIAIPNQPQHF TGTGCCAGCAGTGTCATAGCTATACCCAATCAGCCCCAGCATTTT
TRBD2 TRBJ2-7 . 13 TRBV5-6 CASSRLAGYEQYF TGTGCCAGCAGTCGTCTAGCGGGCTACGAGCAGTACTTC
TRBD2 TRBJ2-1 . 19 TRBV18 CASSPEKMAGGPRYNEQFF TGTGCCAGCTCACCAGAAAAGATGGCGGGAGGGCCTCGGTACAATGAGCAGTTCTTC
. TRBJ2-7 . 11 TRBV2 CASVGENEQYF TGTGCCAGCGTCGGGGAGAACGAGCAGTACTTC
TRBD1 TRBJ2-1 . 16 TRBV9 CASSVTGTGVVDEQFF TGTGCCAGCAGCGTCACCGGGACAGGGGTGGTGGATGAGCAGTTCTTC
. TRBJ1-4 . 15 TRBV4-1 CASSQDLRVGEKLFF TGCGCCAGCAGCCAAGACCTTCGGGTTGGCGAAAAACTGTTTTTT
TRBD2 TRBJ2-7 . 15 TRBV7-2 CASSLAVDPLYEQYF TGTGCCAGCAGTCTAGCGGTCGACCCACTCTACGAGCAGTACTTC
. TRBJ2-3 . 11 TRBV2 CAGKQGDTQYF TGTGCCGGTAAACAGGGAGATACGCAGTATTTT
. TRBJ2-7 . 18 TRBV21-1 CASSKVEGQTNGFREQYF TGTGCCAGCAGCAAAGTGGAGGGACAGACAAACGGGTTCCGCGAGCAGTACTTC
TRBD2 TRBJ2-1 . 13 TRBV2 CASASGPYNEQFF TGTGCCAGCGCTAGCGGACCCTACAATGAGCAGTTCTTC
TRBD2 TRBJ2-7 few 15 TRBV9 CASSAGGSETYEQYF TGTGCCAGCAGCGCAGGCGGGAGCGAGACCTACGAGCAGTACTTC
. TRBJ2-7 . 15 TRBV6-6 CASSYSSLRGDEQYF TGTGCCAGCAGTTACTCGTCTCTTAGGGGCGACGAGCAGTACTTC
. TRBJ2-7 . 14 TRBV21-1 CASSKEGDTQGQYF TGTGCCAGCAGCAAAGAAGGGGACACCCAGGGGCAGTACTTC
TRBD2 TRBJ2-3 . 14 TRBV28 CATSSGPFTDTQYF TGTGCCACCTCTAGCGGGCCCTTCACAGATACGCAGTATTTT
. TRBJ2-3 . 15 TRBV28 CASSLGGGGTDTQYF TGTGCCAGCAGTTTAGGAGGGGGAGGGACAGATACGCAGTATTTT
. TRBJ2-6 . 16 TRBV7-6 CASSLTVVAGANVLTF TGTGCCAGCAGCCTTACTGTTGTAGCAGGGGCCAACGTCCTGACTTTC
. TRBJ2-7 . 13 TRBV25-1 CASSNQGIYEQYF TGTGCCAGCAGTAATCAGGGAATCTACGAGCAGTACTTC
TRBD2 TRBJ2-3 . 13 TRBV29-1 CSVALAGVDTQYF TGCAGCGTGGCACTAGCGGGAGTCGATACGCAGTATTTT
TRBD1 TRBJ1-4 . 19 TRBV28 CASSLFWLQGSRRHEKLFF TGTGCCAGCAGTTTATTTTGGTTACAGGGGAGTCGACGGCATGAAAAACTGTTTTTT
. TRBJ2-7 . 13 TRBV28 CASSPGQSHEQYF TGTGCCAGCAGCCCCGGACAGTCCCACGAGCAGTACTTC
. TRBJ2-3 many 13 TRBV6-4 CASSAGGTDTQYF TGTGCCAGCAGTGCGGGAGGCACAGATACGCAGTATTTT
TRBD1 TRBJ1-1 once 15 TRBV13 CASSAPGTGFNEAFF TGTGCCAGCAGCGCCCCCGGGACAGGGTTTAATGAAGCTTTCTTT
. TRBJ1-3 . 15 TRBV9 CASSPGGRRGNTIYF TGTGCCAGCAGCCCCGGCGGAAGACGTGGAAACACCATATATTTT
TRBD2 TRBJ2-1 . 18 TRBV9 CASSVAARTSGRNNEQFF TGTGCCAGCAGCGTAGCCGCGAGGACTAGCGGGAGAAACAATGAGCAGTTCTTC
. TRBJ2-3 . 13 TRBV27 CASSSEVGNTQYF TGTGCCAGCAGTTCTGAGGTCGGTAATACGCAGTATTTT
TRBD2 TRBJ2-7 . 16 TRBV6-6 CASSYRAGDSSYEQYF TGTGCCAGCAGTTACCGGGCGGGGGATAGCTCCTACGAGCAGTACTTC
TRBD2 TRBJ2-7 . 14 TRBV28 CASSQQLAGGEQYF TGTGCCAGCAGCCAACAACTAGCGGGAGGGGAGCAGTACTTC
. TRBJ1-3 once 16 TRBV4-1 CASSQPTALNGNTIYF TGCGCCAGCAGCCAACCGACAGCGCTAAATGGAAACACCATATATTTT
TRBD1 TRBJ1-2 . 13 TRBV7-9 CASSLAGGGGYTF TGTGCCAGCAGCTTAGCAGGGGGCGGTGGCTACACCTTC
TRBD2 TRBJ2-1 . 16 TRBV10-3 CAISDSAGEGGNEQFF TGTGCCATCAGTGATTCAGCGGGAGAAGGGGGCAATGAGCAGTTCTTC
. TRBJ2-5 . 14 TRBV18 CASSSQGQGETQYF TGTGCCAGCTCGTCTCAGGGGCAGGGAGAGACCCAGTACTTC
TRBD2 TRBJ2-2 . 15 TRBV5-1 CASSFGLAGWGELFF TGCGCCAGCAGCTTCGGACTAGCGGGCTGGGGGGAGCTGTTTTTT
. TRBJ2-1 . 13 TRBV11-2 CASSLWGQNEQFF TGTGCCAGCAGCTTATGGGGGCAGAATGAGCAGTTCTTC
TRBD1 TRBJ1-4 . 15 TRBV5-5 CASSEQGSGYEKLFF TGTGCCAGCAGCGAACAGGGGTCAGGGTACGAAAAACTGTTTTTT
TRBD1 TRBJ2-5 . 14 TRBV11-2 CASSPGTGVGTQYF TGTGCCAGCAGCCCAGGGACAGGGGTGGGGACCCAGTACTTC
. TRBJ1-1 . 15 TRBV4-1 CASSPNQGMDTEAFF TGCGCCAGCAGCCCGAACCAGGGTATGGACACTGAAGCTTTCTTT
. TRBJ2-3 once 16 TRBV4-1 CASSQEGHWPTDTQYF TGCGCCAGCAGCCAAGAGGGCCATTGGCCCACAGATACGCAGTATTTT
TRBD2 TRBJ2-7 . 12 TRBV27 CASGTRSYEQYF TGTGCCAGTGGGACTAGGTCCTACGAGCAGTACTTC
TRBD1 TRBJ2-7 few 15 TRBV5-5 CASSLSGQGNYEQYF TGTGCCAGCAGCTTATCGGGACAGGGTAACTACGAGCAGTACTTC
TRBD2 TRBJ2-7 once 16 TRBV9 CASSATSGARGYEQYF TGTGCCAGCAGCGCGACTAGCGGAGCCAGGGGGTACGAGCAGTACTTC